A single sample is the source of the 3 T cell receptor beta chains below, sequenced in a study of long-term antiretroviral therapy in people with HIV. Survey-level immunoSEQ v3.0 assays were run. Libraries were prepared by immunoSEQ multiplex PCR; TCRdb keeps only in-frame clonotypes and omits some of them. The sample holds some 17,000 clones, around 84% seen once. Source: unsorted PBMCs, taken 0.1 years before starting antiretroviral therapy. Receptors were obtained from a man younger than 30 with HIV.

This sequence joins TRBV7-3 and TRBJ2-3; D not resolved. V lost 5 bases and J 2 bases, leaving 8 bases between the germline ends. The CDR3 sequence is 13 residues long. Germline assignment: CDR1 SGHTA and CDR2 FQGTGA. The chain's CDR3 is CASSPTLTDTQYF. The CDR3, as DNA: TGTGCCAGCAGCCCGACCCTCACAGATACGCAGTATTTT.

CDR3 in DNA: TGTGCCAGCAGCGCATCCGGGACTAGTCGCTACGAGCAGTACTTC. Translating gives CASSASGTSRYEQYF. The chain recombines TRBV7-2 with TRBJ2-7; 8 bases map to TRBD2. With V trimmed by 5 bases and J by 3 bases, 9 bases remained unmatched. Germline V gene sequence: CDR1 SGHTA, CDR2 FQGNSA. The CDR3 runs 15 residues. Full variable domain (remainder filled in from reference TRBV7-2 and TRBJ2-7): GAGVSQSPSNKVTEKGKDVELRCDPISGHTALYWYRQSLGQGLEFLIYFQGNSAPDKSGLPSDRFSAERTGGSVSTLTIQRTQQEDSAVYLCASSASGTSRYEQYFGPGTRLTVT.

The chain couples TRBV7-2 to TRBJ2-5; D perhaps matches TRBD1 (6 bases). Germline CDR1 reads SGHTA; CDR2 reads FQGNSA. Trimming cost V 2 bases and J 1 base, with 11 bases left between them. The CDR3 contains 15 residues. The CDR3 is CASSLITGSQETQYF. The CDR3 coding sequence is TGTGCCAGCAGCTTAATCACAGGGAGCCAAGAGACCCAGTACTTC.